The entry below describes one T cell receptor (beta chain). The antigen remains unidentified. The data are from a study of CD8+CD57+ T cells in acquired aplastic anemia. Regarding the study as a whole: Patients and controls turned out to have roughly 29 CD8+ CDR3 sequences in common.

Genomic DNA constituted the template upon which TCR beta VDJ and CDR3 profiling was performed. TCRdb called the reads again in MiXCR, with one record for every CDR3 protein. The sample has roughly 250,000 distinct CDR3 sequences; approximately 86% are singletons. Patients selected for sequencing had displayed CD8+CD57+ cell expansion by flow cytometry. Severe acquired aplastic anemia was present in every patient. None of the patients had been given any therapy when their blood was sampled. The receptor was isolated from a human donor with aplastic anemia. Input material: sorted CD4+, CD8+, or CD8+CD57+ T cells (not recorded which) from PBMCs.

The CDR3, as DNA: TGTGCCAGCAGCTTAGCCCACGGGACCAAAGAGACCCAGACCTTC. This sequence encodes CASSLAHGTKETQTF. V usage is TRBV7-6 and J usage is TRBJ1-2; TRBD1 might be the D (5 bases). Germline V CDR1 and CDR2: SGHVS, FNYEAQ. Trimming left V 0 bases short and J 14 bases short, with 22 bases between. CDR3 size: 15 residues.